This T cell receptor beta chain derives from a study of T cells after posttransplantation cyclophosphamide. Study-level findings and limits: Later blood repertoires were often dominated by clones from the donor CD8+ memory compartment. Recipient CMV seropositivity and CMV reactivation strongly tracked TRB clonality.

This clone was recorded at least ten times. As yet, its antigen is unknown. TCRdb keeps only in-frame clones here, not all; method: immunoSEQ multiplex PCR. The sample holds over 30,000 clones, and no clone turns up only once. Peripheral blood was collected from the related graft donor on the marrow donation day. Germline CDR1 is SGHVS and CDR2 is FQNEAQ. This CDR3 comprises 14 residues. V lost 6 bases and J lost 0, with 11 bases in between. The clonotype was recovered from a woman aged 45-60 years in good health and a related stem cell transplant donor. V usage is TRBV7-8 and J usage is TRBJ1-2; a possible D gene is TRBD1 (6 bases). Sequenced sample: PBMCs. CDR3 sequence (DNA): TGTGCCAGCAGTTCGACAGGCCCTAACTATGGCTACACCTTC. Amino acid sequence: CASSSTGPNYGYTF. Based on the CDR3 plus reference TRBV7-8 and TRBJ1-2, the full variable domain is GAGVSQSPRYKVAKRGQDVALRCDPISGHVSLFWYQQALGQGPEFLTYFQNEAQLDKSGLPSDRFFAERPEGSVSTLKIQRTQQEDSAVYLCASSSTGPNYGYTFGSGTRLTVV.